This TCR beta chain emerged from a study of blood T cell repertoires in COVID-19. Looking at the study overall: T cells, B-cell-depleted T cells, or PBMCs supplied cDNA or gDNA.

Under the authors' procedure: For nucleated cells, counts were estimated from reference gene primer amplification. Here immunoSEQ multiplex PCR was the method, and the copy in TCRdb shows in-frame clones only, minus some. The V and J calls and clone size were taken over from that table, and D and trimming were inferred from the DNA. The sample contains roughly 200,000 clones, 65% to 90% of which appear only once. Germline V gene lookup returns CDR1 GTSNPN and CDR2 SVGIG (reference sequence). The V end was cut by 3 bases, the J end by 14 bases, with 17 bases between. The CDR3 spans 12 residues. The study recruited people aged roughly 18 to 100 years across some 23 US areas. Categorization into cohorts depended on clinical history that participants reported.

The clonotype was recovered from a woman aged 55-70 years with acute COVID-19. Source material: PBMCs or T cells enriched from blood (not recorded which). V is TRBV30 and J is TRBJ2-1; D remains unclear. In nucleotides, the CDR3 is TGTGCCTGGAGAGGCTCGGGTGTGCCGGAGTTCTTC. It translates to CAWRGSGVPEFF.